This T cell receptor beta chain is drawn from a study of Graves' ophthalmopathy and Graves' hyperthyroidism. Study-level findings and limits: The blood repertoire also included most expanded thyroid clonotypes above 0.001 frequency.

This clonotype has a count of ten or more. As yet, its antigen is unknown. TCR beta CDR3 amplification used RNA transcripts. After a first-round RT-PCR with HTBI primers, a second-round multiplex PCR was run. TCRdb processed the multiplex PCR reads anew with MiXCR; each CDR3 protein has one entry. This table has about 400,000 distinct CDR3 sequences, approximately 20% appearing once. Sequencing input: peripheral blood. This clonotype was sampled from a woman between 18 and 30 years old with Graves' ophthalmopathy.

The CDR3 sequence: CASSLTRDLGYTF. DNA of the CDR3: TGTGCCAGCAGTTTGACGAGGGACCTCGGCTACACCTTC. V is TRBV12-3 or TRBV12-4 and J is TRBJ1-2, with a tentative D call TRBD1 (5 bases). This CDR3 contains 13 residues. V gave up 3 bases and J gave up 8 bases, with 13 bases separating them.